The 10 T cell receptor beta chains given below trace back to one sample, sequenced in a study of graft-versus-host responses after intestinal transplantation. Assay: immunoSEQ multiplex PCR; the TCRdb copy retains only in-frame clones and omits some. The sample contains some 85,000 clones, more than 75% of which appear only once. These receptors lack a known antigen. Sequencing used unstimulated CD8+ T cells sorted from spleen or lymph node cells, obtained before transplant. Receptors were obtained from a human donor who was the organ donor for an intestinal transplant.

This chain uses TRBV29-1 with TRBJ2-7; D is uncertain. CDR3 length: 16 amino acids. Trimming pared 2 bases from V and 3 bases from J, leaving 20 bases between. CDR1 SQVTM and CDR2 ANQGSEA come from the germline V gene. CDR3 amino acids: CSVELGGSQGYYEQYF. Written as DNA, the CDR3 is TGCAGCGTTGAACTAGGCGGCTCCCAAGGCTACTACGAGCAGTACTTC.

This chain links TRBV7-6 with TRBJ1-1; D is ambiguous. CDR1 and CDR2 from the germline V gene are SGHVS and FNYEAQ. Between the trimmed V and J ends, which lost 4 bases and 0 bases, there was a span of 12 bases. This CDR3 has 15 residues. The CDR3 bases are TGTGCCAGCAGCTATACACGAGACATGAACACTGAAGCTTTCTTT. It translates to CASSYTRDMNTEAFF. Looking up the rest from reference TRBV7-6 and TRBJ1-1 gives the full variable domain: GAGVSQSPRYKVTKRGQDVALRCDPISGHVSLYWYRQALGQGPEFLTYFNYEAQQDKSGLPNDRFSAERPEGSISTLTIQRTEQRDSAMYRCASSYTRDMNTEAFFGQGTRLTVV.

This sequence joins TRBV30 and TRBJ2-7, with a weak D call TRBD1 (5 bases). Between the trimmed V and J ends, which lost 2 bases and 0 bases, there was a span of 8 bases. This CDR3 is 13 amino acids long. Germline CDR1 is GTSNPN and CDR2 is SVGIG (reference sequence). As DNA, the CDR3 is TGTGCCTGGAGTAAAGGGGACTCCTACGAGCAGTACTTC. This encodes CAWSKGDSYEQYF.

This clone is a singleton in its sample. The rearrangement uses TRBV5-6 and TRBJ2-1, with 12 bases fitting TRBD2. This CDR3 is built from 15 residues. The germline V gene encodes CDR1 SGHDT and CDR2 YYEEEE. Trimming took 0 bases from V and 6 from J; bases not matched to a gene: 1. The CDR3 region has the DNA TGTGCCAGCAGCTTGGGGACTAGCGGGGTCAATGAGCAGTTCTTC. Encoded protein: CASSLGTSGVNEQFF.

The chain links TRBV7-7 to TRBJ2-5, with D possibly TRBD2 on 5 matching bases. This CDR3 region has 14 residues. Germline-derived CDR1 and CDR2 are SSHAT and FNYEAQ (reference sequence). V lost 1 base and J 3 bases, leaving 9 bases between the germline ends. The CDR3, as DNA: TGTGCCAGCAGCTTAGGGACTGGGGAAGAGACCCAGTACTTC. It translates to CASSLGTGEETQYF.

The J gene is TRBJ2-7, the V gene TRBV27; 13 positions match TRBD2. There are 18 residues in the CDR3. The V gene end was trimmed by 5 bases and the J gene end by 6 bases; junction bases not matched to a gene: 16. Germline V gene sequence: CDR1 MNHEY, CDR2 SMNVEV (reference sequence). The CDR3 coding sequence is TGTGCCAGCAGTCGGGAGGGAACTAGCGGGGGGGCCTTTCTCGAGCAGTACTTC. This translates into CASSREGTSGGAFLEQYF.

CDR3 sequence: CASSRDSVLYQPQHF. The CDR3 region has the DNA TGTGCCAGCAGTCGGGACAGTGTGTTATATCAGCCCCAGCATTTT. The chain links TRBV28 to TRBJ1-5, with TRBD1 matching 7 bases. From germline, CDR1 is MDHEN and CDR2 SYDVKM. The CDR3 is 15 residues long. With 5 bases clipped from V and 5 bases from J, the junction kept 9 bases outside the gene matches.

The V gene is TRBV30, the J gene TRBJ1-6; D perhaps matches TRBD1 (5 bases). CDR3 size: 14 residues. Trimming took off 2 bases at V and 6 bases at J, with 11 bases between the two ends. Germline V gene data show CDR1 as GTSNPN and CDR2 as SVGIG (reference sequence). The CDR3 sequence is CAWSKGRFNSPLHF. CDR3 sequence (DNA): TGTGCCTGGAGTAAGGGACGGTTTAATTCACCCCTCCACTTT.

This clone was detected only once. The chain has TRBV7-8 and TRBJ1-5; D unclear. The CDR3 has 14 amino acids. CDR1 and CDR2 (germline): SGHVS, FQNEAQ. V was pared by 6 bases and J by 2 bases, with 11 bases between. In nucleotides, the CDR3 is TGTGCCAGCAGTCCTGGGCGGGGCAATCAGCCCCAGCATTTT. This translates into CASSPGRGNQPQHF. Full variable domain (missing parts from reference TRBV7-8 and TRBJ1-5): GAGVSQSPRYKVAKRGQDVALRCDPISGHVSLFWYQQALGQGPEFLTYFQNEAQLDKSGLPSDRFFAERPEGSVSTLKIQRTQQEDSAVYLCASSPGRGNQPQHFGDGTRLSIL.

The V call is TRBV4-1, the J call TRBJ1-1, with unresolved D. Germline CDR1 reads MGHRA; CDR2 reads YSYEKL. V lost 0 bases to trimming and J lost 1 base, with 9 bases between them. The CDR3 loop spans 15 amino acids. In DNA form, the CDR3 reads TGCGCCAGCAGCCAAGAATCATTCGCGAACACTGAAGCTTTCTTT. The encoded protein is CASSQESFANTEAFF.